The TCR beta chain under discussion was sequenced for a study of T cells in Graves' hyperthyroidism and ophthalmopathy. In this sample, this clonotype turned up once. Its antigen is unknown. A much bigger clone sits one base away, suggesting this may be a read error. Authors of the study amplified TCR beta CDR3 regions from RNA transcripts. HTBI primers were employed in a first-round RT-PCR of the TCR CDR3. Each CDR3 protein is one row after TCRdb ran MiXCR on the multiplex PCR reads. The sample lists approximately 400,000 distinct CDR3 sequences; 15% to 19% were seen once. Unmatched junction bases numbered 4, after V lost 0 bases and J lost 2 bases. Germline assignment: CDR1 DFQATT and CDR2 SNEGSKA (reference sequence). CDR3 length: 14 residues. Study-wide findings and caveats: The model forecast ophthalmopathy, anticipating it by a median around 6.5 months before onset. Stable hyperthyroidism was told apart from ophthalmopathy by a model built on 13 V-J features. The majority of expanded thyroid clonotypes above 0.001 also appeared in blood.

The sequence was collected from a woman aged 18-29 years with Graves' hyperthyroidism that later progressed to Graves' ophthalmopathy. Material: blood. This chain joins TRBV20-1 and TRBJ2-7, with 7 bases matching TRBD2. Written as DNA, the CDR3 is TGCAGTGCTAGAGATGCGGGAGCCCCCTACGAGCAGTACTTC. Amino acids: CSARDAGAPYEQYF.